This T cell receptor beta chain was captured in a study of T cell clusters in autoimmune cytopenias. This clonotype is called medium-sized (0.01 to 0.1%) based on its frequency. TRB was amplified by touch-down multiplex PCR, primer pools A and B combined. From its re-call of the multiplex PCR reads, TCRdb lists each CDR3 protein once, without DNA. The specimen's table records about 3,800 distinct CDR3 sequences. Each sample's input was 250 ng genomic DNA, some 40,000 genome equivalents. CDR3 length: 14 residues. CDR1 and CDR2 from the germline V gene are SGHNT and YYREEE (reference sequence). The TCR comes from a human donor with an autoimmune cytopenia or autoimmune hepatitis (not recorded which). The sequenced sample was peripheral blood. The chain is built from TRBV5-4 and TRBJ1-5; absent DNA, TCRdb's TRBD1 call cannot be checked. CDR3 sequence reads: CASSSDRGNQPQHF.